This passage covers 14 T cell receptor beta chains from one sample sequenced in a study of early T cells in non-severe SARS-CoV-2 infection. TCRdb re-derived calls from the 5' RACE reads in MiXCR, one entry per CDR3 protein. The data show roughly 64,000 distinct CDR3 sequences, with under 15% seen just once and more than 3.5% held by the top ten. Material: whole blood. The receptors here all came from an adult who was a healthcare worker with PCR-confirmed SARS-CoV-2 infection or an uninfected control (not recorded which).

In this sample, this clonotype turned up many times. The chain carries TRBV5-4 and TRBJ2-7; D is unclear. V lost 2 bases, J lost 2 bases, and 8 bases lay in between. The CDR3 sequence is 13 residues long. Germline CDR1 is SGHNT and CDR2 is YYREEE (reference sequence). CDR3 loop: CASSFDETYEQYF. CDR3 DNA sequence: TGTGCCAGCAGCTTCGACGAAACCTACGAGCAGTACTTC. Complete variable domain (other parts from reference TRBV5-4 and TRBJ2-7): ETGVTQSPTHLIKTRGQQVTLRCSSQSGHNTVSWYQQALGQGPQFIFQYYREEENGRGNFPPRFSGLQFPNYSSELNVNALELDDSALYLCASSFDETYEQYFGPGTRLTVT.

J is TRBJ2-5 and V is TRBV19, with no clear D. Trimming removed 8 bases from V and 0 bases from J, with 7 bases in between. Per the germline V gene, CDR1 is LNHDA and CDR2 is SQIVND (reference sequence). The CDR3 has 12 amino acids. The CDR3 spells CASSKYQETQYF. The CDR3 DNA follows: TGTGCCAGTTCAAAGTACCAAGAGACCCAGTACTTC.

This clonotype occurred many times. The DNA for the CDR3 is TGTGCCAGCAGTTCATGGGATGGTGAAAAACTGTTTTTT. Amino acid sequence: CASSSWDGEKLFF. This chain connects TRBV27 to TRBJ1-4; D gene unclear. This CDR3 region has 13 residues. Deletions cut 4 bases from V and 7 bases from J, with 10 bases between. Germline CDR1 is MNHEY and CDR2 is SMNVEV (reference sequence).

The chain has TRBV29-1 and TRBJ1-2; TRBD1 agrees at 9 bases. The J segment lost 6 bases and the V segment lost 6 bases, leaving 8 bases of the junction unmatched. The germline V gene encodes CDR1 SQVTM and CDR2 ANQGSEA. This CDR3 spans 13 amino acids. CDR3 coding DNA: TGCAGCGTGGGACAGGGAGGGGGCAATGGCTACACCTTC. Translation gives CSVGQGGGNGYTF.

The V and J genes are TRBV29-1 and TRBJ2-5, with 9 bases fitting TRBD1. Trimming removed 4 bases from V and 9 bases from J; junction bases left unmatched: 6. The CDR3 length is 12 residues. From germline, CDR1 is SQVTM and CDR2 ANQGSEA. The CDR3 loop is CSVVGGQGPQYF. The CDR3 region has the DNA TGCAGCGTTGTCGGGGGACAGGGCCCCCAGTACTTC.

This clonotype was seen a handful of times. The chain carries TRBV3-1 and TRBJ1-1, with TRBD1 as a possible D gene (6 bases). Germline V gene lookup returns CDR1 LGHDT and CDR2 YNNKEL (reference sequence). CDR3 length: 13 amino acids. V was cut by 2 bases and J by 6 bases, with 10 bases left in between. CDR3 residues: CASSQFWGPEAFF. CDR3 nucleotides: TGTGCCAGCAGCCAATTTTGGGGGCCTGAAGCTTTCTTT.

This clonotype was seen ten or more times. The chain recombines TRBV5-5 with TRBJ1-1; the D is unclear. V was cut by 3 bases and J by 7 bases, with 7 bases left in between. CDR3 length: 11 residues. Looked up from germline, CDR1 is SGHKS and CDR2 is YYEKEE (reference sequence). CDR3 nucleotide sequence: TGTGCCAGCAGCTCGGACGGTGAAGCTTTCTTT. Its translation: CASSSDGEAFF.

This clonotype was found a few times. The rearrangement links TRBV5-6 to TRBJ1-2; maybe TRBD1 (6 bases). This CDR3 is 14 amino acids long. The germline V and J ends were trimmed by 6 bases and 8 bases, with 20 bases remaining between them. Per germline, CDR1 SGHDT and CDR2 YYEEEE. DNA for the CDR3: TGTGCCAGCACCCCGAGGACAGCCCGAGGGGGCTACACCTTC. Translation: CASTPRTARGGYTF.

This clonotype was observed a handful of times. A junction boundary mismatches the germline segment, possibly from a read error. The chain employs TRBV6-2 or TRBV6-3 and TRBJ1-2; possibly TRBD1 for D (5 bases). The germline V gene has CDR1 MNHEY and CDR2 SVGEGT. The CDR3 covers 12 residues. DNA for the CDR3: TGTGCCAGCAGTTACTCAAACCAGGGAAAGAGCTTC. Residues: CASSYSNQGKSF.

This clonotype was seen more than once but under ten times. CDR3 nucleotides: TGTGCCAGCATCCACGGGGCGGGGGGCAACAATGAGCAGTTCTTC. It yields the protein CASIHGAGGNNEQFF. The chain links TRBV6-6 to TRBJ2-1, with 8 bases identical to TRBD2. With V trimmed by 7 bases and J by 5 bases, 10 bases remained unmatched. This CDR3 has 15 residues. Germline V gene sequence: CDR1 MNHNY, CDR2 SVGAGI (reference sequence).

This clonotype was observed a handful of times. The chain recombines TRBV5-1 with TRBJ1-5, with unresolved D. The CDR3 length is 15 residues. Germline assignment: CDR1 SGHRS and CDR2 YFSETQ. Between the trimmed V and J ends, which lost 1 base and 2 bases, there was a span of 10 bases. In DNA form, the CDR3 reads TGCGCCAGCAGCTTGAACGGGGAAGGCAATCAGCCCCAGCATTTT. Amino acids: CASSLNGEGNQPQHF.

This clonotype occurred many times. The chain couples TRBV11-2 to TRBJ2-5; D is undetermined. The V gene's germline CDR1 is SGHAT and CDR2 FQNNGV. The CDR3 contains 14 residues. V gave up 3 bases and J gave up 2 bases, with 10 bases separating them. This CDR3 is CASSFLTAQETQYF. CDR3 sequence (DNA): TGTGCCAGCAGCTTTTTGACGGCTCAAGAGACCCAGTACTTC.

This clonotype came up a few times. In DNA, the CDR3 is TGTGCCAGCAGCCCCAGGGATAGCGGGGGGTACAATGAGCAGTTCTTC. Translating gives CASSPRDSGGYNEQFF. V gene TRBV7-8 combines with J gene TRBJ2-1, with TRBD2 matching over 10 bases. Germline V gives CDR1 SGHVS, CDR2 FQNEAQ. The CDR3 loop spans 16 amino acids. V trimming: 5 bases; J trimming: 4 bases; junction bases outside the gene matches: 8.

This clonotype has only a few counts. The chain employs TRBV6-6 and TRBJ1-6; no clear D. Between the trimmed V and J ends, which lost 8 bases and 10 bases, there was a span of 15 bases. Germline CDR1 is MNHNY and CDR2 is SVGAGI (reference sequence). The CDR3 covers 13 residues. CDR3 protein: CASSPLEISPLHF. The CDR3 coding sequence is TGTGCCAGCTCCCCTCTAGAAATCTCACCCCTCCACTTT.